The T cell receptor (beta chain) under discussion was sequenced for a study of human T cells and chemical hapten exposure. The V gene end was trimmed by 5 bases and the J gene end by 0 bases; junction bases not matched to a gene: 10. The CDR3 contains 17 residues. Germline V gene data show CDR1 as SGHAT and CDR2 as FQDESV (reference sequence). Documented time point: patch test 2, 6 weeks after DPC sensitization. Described treatment: therapeutic diphenylcyclopropenone sensitization with weekly scalp DPC. Individual cDNA molecules each carried unique molecular identifiers attached by the library. TCRdb analysed the RACE reads with MiXCR anew, one entry per CDR3 protein. The sample holds approximately 89,000 distinct CDR3 sequences, roughly a tenth seen once.

V gene TRBV11-1 combines with J gene TRBJ2-1; TRBD1 aligns across 7 bases. The receptor's source is a woman in her twenties or thirties with alopecia areata. Some clones in this sample may be carry-over from other donors' samples. Specimen: whole blood, collected in connection with sensitization to the hapten diphenylcyclopropenone (DPC). CDR3 amino acids: CASSKGQVRLSYNEQFF. The CDR3 region has the DNA TGTGCCAGCAGCAAAGGACAGGTTAGACTCTCCTACAATGAGCAGTTCTTC.